This T cell receptor beta chain is drawn from a study of neurological immune-mediated disorders. V lost 3 bases to trimming and J lost 9 bases; unmatched junction nucleotides: 8. Germline CDR1 SQVTM, CDR2 ANQGSEA. This CDR3 contains 14 residues. TCRdb redid the calling of the 5' RACE reads with MiXCR, one entry per CDR3 protein. The sample has about 80,000 distinct CDR3 sequences; around 6% are singletons. Specified time point: longitudinal time-point 2. Many counts were recorded for this clonotype. The sequence was obtained from an older woman with multiple sclerosis. J is TRBJ2-1 and V is TRBV29-1; 10 bases match TRBD1. The sequencing input was PBMCs. CDR3 loop: CSVERDRGGLEQFF. The CDR3 coding sequence is TGCAGCGTTGAGCGGGACAGGGGAGGCCTTGAGCAGTTCTTC.